The T cell receptor beta chain under discussion was sequenced for a study of control samples from healthy donors and cancer patients (TCRdb year 2020). Taken from cysteine to phenylalanine, the CDR3 has 13 residues. The sequence is cut down to CDR3 DNA, 39 bases in frame from base 1. The trim is 9 bases for V and 2 bases for J, with a gap of 14 bases between the germline ends. The germline V gene (reference sequence) supplies CDR1 LNHDA and CDR2 SQIVND. In regard to this clone: This clone's antigen is unknown. Base qualities were left out, and no much larger clone turns up one base away.

Libraries were constructed by the immunoSEQ multiplex PCR assay. This immuneACCESS table, as held by TCRdb, lists in-frame sequences with V and J called but not all clones. Of the missing ones, under half trace to an unresolved V gene in checked studies; the others have no known cause. This sample has some 130,000 clones in its table, and about 95% of those were observed once. The ten most abundant clones make up 3.6% of the sample. The specimen sequenced was blood. This TCR derives from a man aged 30 to 39 in good health. Rearrangement joined TRBV19 to TRBJ2-7; the best D guess is TRBD1, with 6 bases matching. The DNA sequence is TGTGCCAGATCCCAGGACAGCGCCTACGAGCAGTACTTC. The encoded protein is CARSQDSAYEQYF.